These 30 T cell receptor beta chains originate from one sample sequenced in a study of blood T cell repertoires in COVID-19. The data were produced by immunoSEQ multiplex PCR, yet TCRdb's version contains in-frame clones alone and is incomplete. The repertoire holds fewer than 350,000 clones, with 70% to 90% as singletons. Sequencing input: peripheral blood. Receptors were obtained from a woman aged 30 to 39 with COVID-19, enrolled during active disease.

The V gene is TRBV10-2, the J gene TRBJ1-1; 8 bases are a match to TRBD1. Germline CDR1 reads WSHSY; CDR2 reads SAAADI. Losses at the gene ends were 6 bases for V and 3 bases for J; bases not matched to a gene: 9. CDR3 size: 15 residues. CDR3 nucleotide sequence: TGCGCCAGCAGGACGAACAGGGGGGGGGACACTGAAGCTTTCTTT. It translates to CASRTNRGGDTEAFF.

For the CDR3, the DNA is TGTGCCAGCAGCCCGGGGGCTAGCGGGGGGGATCTCACAGATACGCAGTATTTT. Translated, it gives CASSPGASGGDLTDTQYF. The chain uses TRBV13 and TRBJ2-3; 12 bases match TRBD2. The CDR3 runs to 18 residues. Per the germline V gene, CDR1 is PRHDT and CDR2 is FYEKMQ (reference sequence). The V and J ends lost 5 bases and 2 bases, in that order; junction bases with no gene match: 11.

The J gene is TRBJ2-2, the V gene TRBV7-2, with TRBD1 identical over 7 bases. The CDR3 totals 14 residues. V trimming: 6 bases; J trimming: 5 bases; junction bases outside the gene matches: 6. Germline V gene data show CDR1 as SGHTA and CDR2 as FQGNSA. CDR3 sequence (DNA): TGTGCCAGCAGTCAGACAGGGATAACCGGGGAGCTGTTTTTT. Encoded protein: CASSQTGITGELFF. Full variable domain (remainder filled in from reference TRBV7-2 and TRBJ2-2): GAGVSQSPSNKVTEKGKDVELRCDPISGHTALYWYRQSLGQGLEFLIYFQGNSAPDKSGLPSDRFSAERTGGSVSTLTIQRTQQEDSAVYLCASSQTGITGELFFGEGSRLTVL.

Written as DNA, the CDR3 is TGTGCCACCTTAGGACAGCCAAACACTGAAGCTTTCTTT. This gives the protein CATLGQPNTEAFF. The V and J genes are TRBV10-3 and TRBJ1-1; D may be TRBD1 (6 bases). The CDR3 sequence is 13 residues long. CDR1 is ENHRY, CDR2 SYGVKD, per germline. V was pared by 10 bases and J by 2 bases, with 14 bases between.

The chain carries TRBV3-1 (or the pseudogene TRBV3-2) and TRBJ2-1; D not resolved. Germline V gives CDR1 LGHDT, CDR2 YNNKEL (reference sequence). V was shortened by 1 base and J by 3 bases, with 10 bases between the two germline ends. The CDR3 length is 15 residues. This CDR3 is CASSQGYSVYNEQFF. The DNA for the CDR3 is TGTGCCAGCAGCCAAGGTTACAGTGTCTACAATGAGCAGTTCTTC.

This chain joins TRBV5-1 and TRBJ1-2; 8 bases fit TRBD1. Losses at the gene ends were 3 bases for V and 6 bases for J; bases not matched to a gene: 7. Germline V gives CDR1 SGHRS, CDR2 YFSETQ. The CDR3 extends over 14 amino acids. This CDR3 reads CASSYGTGWNGYTF. CDR3 in DNA: TGCGCCAGCAGCTATGGGACAGGCTGGAATGGCTACACCTTC.

The rearrangement joins TRBV6-5 to TRBJ1-6; TRBD1 matches at 7 bases. Germline loops: CDR1 MNHEY, CDR2 SVGAGI. This CDR3 region has 14 residues. V shed 7 bases, J shed 10 bases, and the junction held 10 bases outside the gene matches. As DNA, the CDR3 is TGTGCCAGCATCCCGGGTAGGGGGCTCTCACCCCTCCACTTT. Amino acids: CASIPGRGLSPLHF.

The V and J genes are TRBV5-6 and TRBJ2-7; TRBD2 is a possible D gene (5 bases). Trimming removed 7 bases from V and 3 bases from J, with 8 bases in between. The germline CDR1 and CDR2 sequences are SGHDT and YYEEEE. The CDR3 length is 11 residues. DNA of the CDR3: TGTGCCAGCGCGGGCAACTACGAGCAGTACTTC. This sequence encodes CASAGNYEQYF.

This clone was counted a few times. The V call is TRBV12-2, the J call TRBJ1-1; TRBD1 was called by the table and not checked on the DNA. TRBV12-2 is marked as a pseudogene. The CDR3 length is 14 residues. The CDR3 DNA reads TGTGCAAGTCGCTCAGGGGGGCTGAACACTGAAGCTTTCTTT. As protein: CASRSGGLNTEAFF.

J is TRBJ1-6 and V is TRBV10-3; D call uncertain. V was trimmed by 2 bases and J by 0 bases, leaving 5 bases between them. The CDR3 extends over 15 amino acids. From germline, CDR1 is ENHRY and CDR2 SYGVKD. The CDR3 sequence: CAISEGSSYNSPLHF. CDR3 nucleotides: TGTGCCATCAGTGAGGGCAGCTCCTATAATTCACCCCTCCACTTT.

The chain is built from TRBV4-2 and TRBJ2-3, with 10 bases lining up with TRBD2. The CDR3 sequence is 16 residues long. V was clipped by 2 bases and J by 4 bases; unmatched bases: 6. Germline CDR1 LGHNA, CDR2 YNFKEQ. The CDR3 loop is CASSQRGTSESDTQYF. CDR3 sequence (DNA): TGTGCCAGCAGCCAACGCGGGACTAGCGAATCAGATACGCAGTATTTT.

In regard to this clone: The junction and the germline gene differ at one end; a read error may be behind it. V and J are TRBV7-9 and TRBJ2-2; 7 nucleotides match TRBD2. Germline V CDR1 and CDR2: SEHNR, FQNEAQ (reference sequence). The CDR3 extends over 14 amino acids. The CDR3 region has the DNA TGTGCCAGCAGCCTAGCGGCCAACACCGGGGAGCTGTTTTTT. This encodes CASSLAANTGELFF.

The rearrangement joins TRBV11-2 to TRBJ1-1; perhaps TRBD1 as D (6 bases). V lost 7 bases and J 0 bases, leaving 15 bases between the germline ends. The germline gives CDR1 SGHAT, CDR2 FQNNGV. This CDR3 has 15 residues. CDR3 protein: CASTPWGQVNTEAFF. DNA of the CDR3: TGTGCCAGCACTCCATGGGGGCAGGTGAACACTGAAGCTTTCTTT. Full variable domain (remainder filled in from reference TRBV11-2 and TRBJ1-1): EAGVAQSPRYKIIEKRQSVAFWCNPISGHATLYWYQQILGQGPKLLIQFQNNGVVDDSQLPKDRFSAERLKGVDSTLKIQPAKLEDSAVYLCASTPWGQVNTEAFFGQGTRLTVV.

CDR3 loop: CASREPGQSQHF. CDR3 nucleotide sequence: TGTGCCAGCAGGGAGCCCGGACAGTCCCAGCATTTT. The chain recombines TRBV12-3 or TRBV12-4 with TRBJ1-5; possible D gene TRBD1, 6 bases. The CDR3 is 12 amino acids. Trimming cost V 6 bases and J 11 bases, with 14 bases left between them.

The chain recombines TRBV7-6 with TRBJ2-7; TRBD2 agrees at 7 bases. The CDR3 sequence is 15 residues long. With 5 bases clipped from V and 5 bases from J, the junction kept 12 bases outside the gene matches. Germline V gene data show CDR1 as SGHVS and CDR2 as FNYEAQ. CDR3 residues: CASSLVGEGRDEQYF. In DNA form, the CDR3 reads TGTGCCAGCAGCCTAGTGGGGGAGGGAAGGGACGAGCAGTACTTC.

The gene calls are TRBV2 and TRBJ2-4, with TRBD2 identical over 8 bases. With 8 bases clipped from V and 7 bases from J, the junction kept 7 bases outside the gene matches. The CDR3 sequence is 13 residues long. Germline loops: CDR1 SNHLY, CDR2 FYNNEI. This chain's CDR3 is CASWEASGNIQYF. CDR3 coding DNA: TGTGCCAGCTGGGAGGCTAGCGGGAACATTCAGTACTTC.

The rearrangement uses TRBV20-1 and TRBJ1-5; D is undetermined. The CDR3 totals 18 residues. The germline gives CDR1 DFQATT, CDR2 SNEGSKA (reference sequence). Trimming removed 3 bases at V and 5 bases at J, with 26 bases between. DNA of the CDR3: TGCAGTGCTAGTCCCGCGCCTGTGTCGTATGTTCGTTATCAGCCCCAGCATTTT. This encodes CSASPAPVSYVRYQPQHF.

The chain employs TRBV19 and TRBJ2-3; D gene uncertain. V lost 2 bases, J lost 4 bases, and 13 bases lay in between. The CDR3 covers 15 residues. Germline lookup yields CDR1 LNHDA and CDR2 SQIVND (reference sequence). CDR3 in amino acids: CASSISRLGADTQYF. CDR3 nucleotides: TGTGCCAGTAGTATATCACGACTTGGCGCAGATACGCAGTATTTT.

Ten or more counts support this clone. This sequence joins TRBV15 and TRBJ2-7; TRBD2 aligns across 7 bases. The CDR3 is made up of 13 amino acids. Germline V gene sequence: CDR1 LNHNV, CDR2 YYDKDF (reference sequence). V lost 1 base, J lost 7 bases, and 4 bases stayed unmatched. The CDR3 sequence: CATSRVPSGEQYF. The CDR3 DNA is TGTGCCACCAGCAGAGTGCCTAGCGGAGAGCAGTACTTC.

The J gene is TRBJ2-7, the V gene TRBV28, with 9 bases matching TRBD1. V lost 3 bases and J lost 5; bases outside the gene matches: 14. Germline V gene lookup returns CDR1 MDHEN and CDR2 SYDVKM. The CDR3 runs to 17 residues. DNA for the CDR3: TGTGCCAGCAGTTTTAGGGCCATTACAGGGGGCGGACACGAGCAGTACTTC. It encodes CASSFRAITGGGHEQYF.

The rearrangement uses TRBV5-1 and TRBJ2-3, with D tentatively TRBD2 (6 bases). V dropped 4 bases and J dropped 6 bases, with 15 bases sitting between them. CDR3 length: 14 residues. Germline lookup yields CDR1 SGHRS and CDR2 YFSETQ. The CDR3 loop reads CASSQRAGGDTQYF. Written as DNA, the CDR3 is TGCGCCAGCAGCCAGCGGGCCGGAGGGGATACGCAGTATTTT.

The rearrangement uses TRBV3-1 (or the pseudogene TRBV3-2) and TRBJ2-7, with 9 positions matching TRBD1. Germline CDR1 LGHDT, CDR2 YNNKEL (reference sequence). After removal of 7 bases from V and 4 bases from J, the junction contained 17 bases not matched to a gene. CDR3 length equals 17 residues. CDR3 sequence: CASTKFTATGGGYEQYF. DNA for the CDR3: TGTGCCAGCACTAAGTTCACCGCCACAGGGGGCGGGTACGAGCAGTACTTC.

The rearrangement uses TRBV9 and TRBJ2-7; the match to TRBD2 covers 8 bases. The V gene's germline CDR1 is SGDLS and CDR2 YYNGEE. Trimming cost V 4 bases and J 6 bases; bases outside gene matches: 6. The CDR3 is 13 amino acids. CDR3 amino acids: CASSPPAGGEQYF. For the CDR3, the DNA is TGTGCCAGCAGCCCCCCCGCGGGGGGCGAGCAGTACTTC.

The chain is built from TRBV2 and TRBJ2-3; D gene uncertain. The CDR3 has 14 residues. Germline assignment: CDR1 SNHLY and CDR2 FYNNEI. Trimming took 5 bases from V and 2 from J, leaving 11 bases between them. In DNA, the CDR3 is TGTGCCAGCAGTAGGAACTACTACACAGATACGCAGTATTTT. Translated: CASSRNYYTDTQYF.

The rearrangement uses TRBV3-1 (or the pseudogene TRBV3-2) and TRBJ2-5, with TRBD1 identical over 8 bases. The CDR3 contains 16 residues. CDR1 and CDR2 from the germline V gene are LGHDT and YNNKEL (reference sequence). The ends lost 5 bases at V and 0 bases at J; junction bases unmatched: 8. The CDR3 sequence: CASSSGTGQYQETQYF. The CDR3 bases are TGTGCCAGCAGCTCCGGGACAGGCCAGTACCAAGAGACCCAGTACTTC.

In this sample, this clone turned up a few times. The J gene is TRBJ2-1, the V gene TRBV5-1; TRBD2 might be the D (5 bases). V lost 0 bases and J lost 2, with 18 bases in between. This CDR3 comprises 18 residues. The germline CDR1 and CDR2 sequences are SGHRS and YFSETQ. The CDR3 loop reads CASSLGGSWTGPYNEQFF. Written as DNA, the CDR3 is TGCGCCAGCAGCTTGGGAGGGTCGTGGACTGGCCCCTACAATGAGCAGTTCTTC. The full variable domain, its missing parts supplied by reference TRBV5-1 and TRBJ2-1, is KAGVTQTPRYLIKTRGQQVTLSCSPISGHRSVSWYQQTPGQGLQFLFEYFSETQRNKGNFPGRFSGRQFSNSRSEMNVSTLELGDSALYLCASSLGGSWTGPYNEQFFGPGTRLTVL.

This clone is a singleton in its sample. The chain uses TRBV19 and TRBJ1-1; D may be TRBD1 (5 bases). V was shortened by 3 bases and J by 13 bases, with 27 bases between the two germline ends. This CDR3 has 16 residues. Germline assignment: CDR1 LNHDA and CDR2 SQIVND (reference sequence). The CDR3 is CASSIRGGSPDKSGFF. Here the CDR3 DNA reads TGTGCCAGTAGTATCCGGGGAGGGTCTCCGGACAAAAGCGGTTTCTTT.

The gene calls are TRBV11-2 and TRBJ2-3; no definite D call. There are 15 residues in the CDR3. Germline V gene sequence: CDR1 SGHAT, CDR2 FQNNGV. Deletions cut 0 bases from V and 0 bases from J, with 7 bases between. CDR3 sequence reads: CASSLDSISTDTQYF. CDR3 nucleotide sequence: TGTGCCAGCAGCTTAGACAGTATTAGCACAGATACGCAGTATTTT.

The chain has TRBV11-2 and TRBJ1-4; tentative D call: TRBD1 (5 bases). Trimming removed 6 bases at V and 5 bases at J, with 16 bases between. The CDR3 covers 15 residues. Germline CDR1 is SGHAT and CDR2 is FQNNGV. The CDR3, as DNA: TGTGCCAGCAGTCTTTTGACAGTGAAGAATGAAAAACTGTTTTTT. It translates to CASSLLTVKNEKLFF.

The chain uses TRBV5-4 and TRBJ2-2; D is perhaps TRBD1 (6 bases). The CDR3 contains 15 residues. V was clipped by 6 bases and J by 0 bases, with 12 bases between them. Germline V CDR1 and CDR2: SGHNT, YYREEE (reference sequence). The CDR3 sequence is CASTQTGPNTGELFF. CDR3 coding DNA: TGTGCCAGCACCCAGACAGGACCGAACACCGGGGAGCTGTTTTTT.